The T cell receptor (beta chain) described here comes from a study of vaccination and CD4 T cells after COVID-19. Study-level background: The cells in question were stimulated using overlapping spike peptides derived from SARS-CoV-2, HCoV-NL63, HCoV-OC43 and HCoV-229E. A CEFX pool, an HIV-1 Nef pool, or else no peptide went into the control cultures.

With regard to this clonotype: Its antigen is still unknown.

Researchers used the Oncomine TCR Beta short-read assay to sequence DNA from cultured CD4+ T cells. The source of extracted genomic DNA was cultured CD4+ T cells. TCRdb re-derived calls from the PCR reads in MiXCR, one entry per CDR3 protein. The sample lists about 21,000 distinct CDR3 sequences, about 45% seen once, with roughly 4.8% in the top ten. V lost 6 bases and J lost 3, with 9 bases in between. The CDR3 is 13 amino acids. Germline CDR1 reads LNHDA; CDR2 reads SQIVND (reference sequence). Treatment: roughly nine-day PBMC culture with coronavirus spike peptide pools or control peptides (ViraFEST assay).

The genes are TRBV19 and TRBJ1-3, with D hard to call. Sequenced: CD4+ T cells from blood, cultured in vitro. The receptor's source is a human donor who had recovered from COVID-19. The CDR3 sequence is CASRRKVGNTIYF. The CDR3 nucleotides read TGTGCCAGTAGGAGAAAGGTTGGAAACACCATATATTTT.